One and the same sample provided the 26 T cell receptor beta chains below, sequenced in a study of cytomegalovirus exposure and HLA in healthy donors. 13 Jbeta primers and 60 Vbeta primers were used for the PCR. The repertoire was sequenced with immunoSEQ multiplex PCR; TCRdb's copy has only in-frame clones and lacks some. Here the sample spans 200,000 to 250,000 clones, just over 75% being singletons. Source material: PBMCs. The receptors stem from a woman aged 60-70 years in good health and CMV-seropositive.

The genes are TRBV9 and TRBJ2-3, with D possibly TRBD2 on 5 matching bases. Germline lookup yields CDR1 SGDLS and CDR2 YYNGEE. The CDR3 is made up of 16 amino acids. V was pared by 2 bases and J by 2 bases, with 15 bases between. In DNA, the CDR3 is TGTGCCAGCAGCGTTCAGCCGACGGGGAACACAGATACGCAGTATTTT. This encodes CASSVQPTGNTDTQYF.

The chain recombines TRBV11-2 with TRBJ2-7, with TRBD1 identical over 7 bases. CDR1 and CDR2 (germline): SGHAT, FQNNGV. The V and J ends lost 5 bases and 4 bases, in that order; junction bases with no gene match: 8. This CDR3 spans 14 amino acids. The CDR3 sequence is CASSNRGIGYEQYF. CDR3 coding DNA: TGTGCCAGCAGCAACAGGGGTATCGGGTACGAGCAGTACTTC.

The chain joins TRBV19 to TRBJ1-5; 7 bases fit TRBD1. V lost 5 bases, J lost 6 bases, and 10 bases stayed unmatched. The CDR3 is made up of 15 amino acids. The germline gives CDR1 LNHDA, CDR2 SQIVND (reference sequence). The CDR3 spells CASSEGTARGQPQHF. The CDR3 DNA is TGTGCCAGTAGTGAAGGGACAGCGAGGGGTCAGCCCCAGCATTTT.

This chain links TRBV19 with TRBJ2-5; 9 bases match TRBD1. Near its end, the DNA agrees better with TRBJ2-7, so the J call may be wrong. The germline V gene has CDR1 LNHDA and CDR2 SQIVND (reference sequence). The CDR3 consists of 15 residues. CDR3 DNA: TGTGCCAGTAGCCGCACAGGGGGCATGGCCTACGAGCAGTACTTC. It translates to CASSRTGGMAYEQYF.

As concerns this clone: Distinct nucleotide sequences in the sample also encode this CDR3. V usage is TRBV18 and J usage is TRBJ2-1; D may be TRBD2 (6 bases). V lost 0 bases and J lost 5, with 11 bases in between. Germline CDR1 is KGHSH and CDR2 is LQKENI. The CDR3 consists of 15 residues. The CDR3 spells CASSPPTGGHNEQFF. CDR3 DNA: TGTGCCAGCTCACCACCGACCGGGGGTCACAATGAGCAGTTCTTC. The full variable domain, in which reference TRBV18 and TRBJ2-1 provide the parts outside the CDR3, is NAGVMQNPRHLVRRRGQEARLRCSPMKGHSHVYWYRQLPEEGLKFMVYLQKENIIDESGMPKERFSAEFPKEGPSILRIQQVVRGDSAAYFCASSPPTGGHNEQFFGPGTRLTVL.

The J gene is TRBJ1-4, the V gene TRBV9, with 9 bases lining up with TRBD1. J gave up 7 bases and V 4 bases, and 8 bases lay outside the gene matches. CDR3 length equals 15 residues. CDR1 and CDR2 (germline): SGDLS, YYNGEE. The CDR3 loop reads CASSPRTGVSEKLFF. The CDR3 coding sequence is TGTGCCAGCAGCCCGAGGACAGGGGTCTCTGAAAAACTGTTTTTT. Drawing the rest from reference TRBV9 and TRBJ1-4, the complete variable domain is DSGVTQTPKHLITATGQRVTLRCSPRSGDLSVYWYQQSLDQGLQFLIQYYNGEERAKGNILERFSAQQFPDLHSELNLSSLELGDSALYFCASSPRTGVSEKLFFGSGTQLSVL.

This chain connects TRBV6-1 to TRBJ2-5, with D perhaps TRBD1 (5 bases). V gave up 3 bases and J gave up 2 bases, with 7 bases separating them. CDR3 length: 13 residues. Germline V gene data show CDR1 as MNHNS and CDR2 as SASEGT. The CDR3, as DNA: TGTGCCAGCAGTGACGGACAACAAGAGACCCAGTACTTC. This translates into CASSDGQQETQYF.

DNA of the CDR3: TGTGCCAGCAGCTCCTCGGGGGACACAGATACGCAGTATTTT. Translation gives CASSSSGDTDTQYF. The rearrangement joins TRBV7-3 to TRBJ2-3; possibly TRBD2 for D (6 bases). Germline CDR1 SGHTA, CDR2 FQGTGA. CDR3 length: 14 amino acids. V shed 4 bases and J shed 2 bases, with 10 bases lying between them.

Here the CDR3 reads CASSRQEINYGYTF. The DNA for the CDR3 is TGTGCCAGCAGCCGACAGGAGATCAACTATGGCTACACCTTC. The chain links TRBV7-9 to TRBJ1-2; maybe TRBD1 (6 bases). CDR3 length: 14 residues. Germline lookup yields CDR1 SEHNR and CDR2 FQNEAQ (reference sequence). V was shortened by 5 bases and J by 2 bases, with 12 bases between the two germline ends.

The V call is TRBV30, the J call TRBJ2-6; D call uncertain. The germline gives CDR1 GTSNPN, CDR2 SVGIG (reference sequence). V was trimmed by 5 bases and J by 4 bases, leaving 9 bases between them. This CDR3 comprises 13 residues. The CDR3 spells CAWGPSGANVLTF. The CDR3 DNA reads as TGTGCCTGGGGCCCATCGGGGGCCAACGTCCTGACTTTC.

The chain uses TRBV15 and TRBJ1-1; D is undetermined. The CDR3 has 15 amino acids. Per the germline V gene, CDR1 is LNHNV and CDR2 is YYDKDF (reference sequence). Trimming shortened V by 0 bases and J by 3 bases, and 11 bases separated the two germline ends. The chain's CDR3 is CATSRDGSDYTEAFF. CDR3 DNA sequence: TGTGCCACCAGCAGAGACGGCAGCGACTACACTGAAGCTTTCTTT.

The chain has TRBV18 and TRBJ2-1; TRBD2 matches 8 bases. V lost 2 bases and J lost 5; bases outside the gene matches: 11. The CDR3 totals 17 residues. From germline, CDR1 is KGHSH and CDR2 LQKENI. CDR3 protein: CASSPEELAAYHNEQFF. The CDR3 coding sequence is TGTGCCAGCTCACCAGAAGAACTAGCGGCTTACCACAATGAGCAGTTCTTC.

The table lists this clone with a few counts. The rearrangement links TRBV7-5 to TRBJ2-1; the D call TRBD2 from the table was never checked on the DNA. TRBV7-5 has pseudogene status. The CDR3 is made up of 16 amino acids. Here the CDR3 DNA reads TGTGTCAGAAGCTTACCCCAGCGGGAGTGGGGCAATGAGCAGTTCTTC. Protein sequence: CVRSLPQREWGNEQFF.

The chain has TRBV6-5 and TRBJ1-1, with 7 positions matching TRBD1. This CDR3 region has 14 residues. From germline, CDR1 is MNHEY and CDR2 SVGAGI. V shed 5 bases, J shed 4 bases, and the junction held 7 bases outside the gene matches. The CDR3 reads CASSTRQGTTEAFF. The CDR3 nucleotides read TGTGCCAGCAGTACCCGACAGGGTACCACTGAAGCTTTCTTT.

The CDR3 DNA reads as TGTGCCAGCAGGAGGGGACTAGCGGGACTAAGCACAGATACGCAGTATTTT. Protein product: CASRRGLAGLSTDTQYF. This chain connects TRBV21-1 to TRBJ2-3; the table's D call TRBD2 went unverified against the DNA. TRBV21-1 is labeled a pseudogene. The CDR3 loop spans 17 amino acids.

The chain is built from TRBV7-3 and TRBJ2-1; 14 bases map to TRBD2. V shed 0 bases, J shed 6 bases, and the junction held 1 base outside the gene matches. This CDR3 has 16 amino acids. Germline V gene lookup returns CDR1 SGHTA and CDR2 FQGTGA. The DNA of the CDR3 is TGTGCCAGCAGCTTAACGGGGACTAGCGGGGGCAATGAGCAGTTCTTC. Protein sequence: CASSLTGTSGGNEQFF. The whole variable domain, remainder taken from reference TRBV7-3 and TRBJ2-1, is GAGVSQTPSNKVTEKGKYVELRCDPISGHTALYWYRQSLGQGPEFLIYFQGTGAADDSGLPNDRFFAVRPEGSVSTLKIQRTERGDSAVYLCASSLTGTSGGNEQFFGPGTRLTVL.

This chain joins TRBV19 and TRBJ2-1; 8 nucleotides agree with TRBD2. V shed 1 base and J 6 bases; nucleotides not matched to a gene: 20. Germline CDR1 and CDR2: LNHDA and SQIVND (reference sequence). CDR3 size: 20 residues. CDR3 DNA: TGTGCCAGTAGTATAGCCTCGGGGGGGCGGGGATGGGCTCCGGGCAATGAGCAGTTCTTC. Translated: CASSIASGGRGWAPGNEQFF. Together with reference TRBV19 and TRBJ2-1, the CDR3 gives the full variable domain: DGGITQSPKYLFRKEGQNVTLSCEQNLNHDAMYWYRQDPGQGLRLIYYSQIVNDFQKGDIAEGYSVSREKKESFPLTVTSAQKNPTAFYLCASSIASGGRGWAPGNEQFFGPGTRLTVL.

The V call is TRBV27, the J call TRBJ2-1, with 14 bases identical to TRBD2. V shed 5 bases and J 1 base; nucleotides not matched to a gene: 4. CDR1 is MNHEY, CDR2 SMNVEV, per germline (reference sequence). CDR3 length: 17 residues. The chain's CDR3 is CASSLGTSGGSYNEQFF. The CDR3, as DNA: TGTGCCAGCAGTCTGGGGACTAGCGGGGGATCCTACAATGAGCAGTTCTTC.

The chain has TRBV6-1 and TRBJ2-7, with a possible D match to TRBD1 (6 bases). Germline CDR1 is MNHNS and CDR2 is SASEGT. The CDR3 runs to 15 residues. Trimming pared 4 bases from V and 5 bases from J, leaving 18 bases between. Here the CDR3 DNA reads TGTGCCAGCAGTGGACCCGGGACATTGGCCAACGAGCAGTACTTC. It is translated as CASSGPGTLANEQYF.

The rearrangement links TRBV5-1 to TRBJ2-5, with 9 bases identical to TRBD2. The germline CDR1 and CDR2 sequences are SGHRS and YFSETQ. The CDR3 contains 17 residues. The V and J ends lost 0 bases and 3 bases, in that order; junction bases with no gene match: 9. The CDR3 loop is CASSLVQPAGGKETQYF. The CDR3, as DNA: TGCGCCAGCAGCTTGGTACAGCCAGCGGGAGGTAAAGAGACCCAGTACTTC.

V and J are TRBV7-7 and TRBJ2-7; D possibly corresponds to TRBD2 (6 bases). Germline lookup yields CDR1 SSHAT and CDR2 FNYEAQ (reference sequence). This CDR3 region has 13 residues. The V end lost 5 bases, the J end lost 6 bases, and 14 bases lay between the germline ends. Written as DNA, the CDR3 is TGTGCCAGCAGCCCCCGCGGGGTAAGCGAGCAGTACTTC. This sequence encodes CASSPRGVSEQYF.

The J gene is TRBJ1-2, the V gene TRBV5-4; the match to TRBD1 covers 7 bases. The germline gives CDR1 SGHNT, CDR2 YYREEE (reference sequence). The J segment lost 5 bases and the V segment lost 4 bases, leaving 2 bases of the junction unmatched. The CDR3 totals 12 residues. CDR3 nucleotides: TGTGCCAGCAGCCTGACAGGGTATGGCTACACCTTC. Amino acid sequence: CASSLTGYGYTF.

This clone was seen a handful of times. The genes are TRBV27 and TRBJ2-3, with 10 bases matching TRBD2. Losses at the gene ends were 5 bases for V and 4 bases for J; bases not matched to a gene: 9. The CDR3 totals 16 residues. The germline V gene has CDR1 MNHEY and CDR2 SMNVEV (reference sequence). The CDR3 loop is CASSALAGAQPDTQYF. CDR3 coding DNA: TGTGCCAGCAGTGCTCTAGCGGGGGCCCAGCCAGATACGCAGTATTTT.

CDR3 sequence (DNA): TGCGCCAGCAGCTGGGGGACAGGATCGAACACCGGGGAGCTGTTTTTT. Encoded protein: CASSWGTGSNTGELFF. This rearrangement joins TRBV5-1 to TRBJ2-2, with TRBD1 matching over 8 bases. This CDR3 spans 16 amino acids. V lost 3 bases and J lost 0; bases outside the gene matches: 4. Germline CDR1 is SGHRS and CDR2 is YFSETQ. The entire variable domain, with the rest obtained from reference TRBV5-1 and TRBJ2-2, is as follows: KAGVTQTPRYLIKTRGQQVTLSCSPISGHRSVSWYQQTPGQGLQFLFEYFSETQRNKGNFPGRFSGRQFSNSRSEMNVSTLELGDSALYLCASSWGTGSNTGELFFGEGSRLTVL.

Remarks on this clone: Other nucleotide sequences in the sample specify the same CDR3. The V gene is TRBV5-1, the J gene TRBJ1-1; TRBD1 might be the D (5 bases). Germline V gene data show CDR1 as SGHRS and CDR2 as YFSETQ. V was shortened by 2 bases and J by 3 bases, with 5 bases between the two germline ends. The CDR3 has 12 residues. The CDR3 loop reads CASSFRDTEAFF. The CDR3 nucleotides read TGCGCCAGCAGCTTCAGGGACACTGAAGCTTTCTTT. Variable domain in full (rest from reference TRBV5-1 and TRBJ1-1): KAGVTQTPRYLIKTRGQQVTLSCSPISGHRSVSWYQQTPGQGLQFLFEYFSETQRNKGNFPGRFSGRQFSNSRSEMNVSTLELGDSALYLCASSFRDTEAFFGQGTRLTVV.

This chain links TRBV6-1 with TRBJ2-7; maybe TRBD1 (6 bases). The CDR3 is made up of 15 amino acids. V lost 6 bases, J lost 0 bases, and 15 bases lay in between. CDR1 is MNHNS and CDR2 is SASEGT in the germline V gene. The CDR3 DNA is TGTGCCAGCAGCTCGACAGGATTAAGCTCCTACGAGCAGTACTTC. Protein product: CASSSTGLSSYEQYF.